The present T cell receptor (beta chain) was sequenced within a study of blood T cell repertoires in COVID-19. The assay was immunoSEQ multiplex PCR, and TCRdb's table has in-frame clones only and misses some. In the table there are approximately 160,000 clones, 65% to 80% of which are singletons. V lost 4 bases and J lost 2; bases outside the gene matches: 8. Germline lookup yields CDR1 SGHRS and CDR2 YFSETQ. This CDR3 contains 15 residues. This receptor was obtained from a man between 60 and 75 years old with acute or convalescent COVID-19. V is TRBV5-1 and J is TRBJ2-5; TRBD1 aligns across 7 bases. The sample comprised peripheral blood. DNA of the CDR3: TGCGCCAGCAGCCAGGGGGTTTTCAAACAAGAGACCCAGTACTTC. It codes for CASSQGVFKQETQYF.